The 15 T cell receptor beta chains listed next were all sequenced from one sample in a study of T cell responses to AZD1222 COVID-19 vaccine. Libraries were prepared by immunoSEQ multiplex PCR; TCRdb keeps only in-frame clonotypes and omits some of them. The data contain around 120,000 clones, about 91% of them singletons. The specimen was peripheral blood, collected 28 days after the second AZD1222 dose. The receptors derive from an adult who received the AZD1222 COVID-19 vaccine.

The gene calls are TRBV13 and TRBJ2-4; possibly TRBD2 for D (6 bases). CDR1 is PRHDT and CDR2 is FYEKMQ in the germline V gene (reference sequence). This CDR3 has 17 residues. Trimming removed 2 bases at V and 1 base at J, with 15 bases between. DNA of the CDR3: TGTGCCAGCAGCTTACGCGCGGGGCCCCTGGCCAAAAACATTCAGTACTTC. It is translated as CASSLRAGPLAKNIQYF.

The rearrangement links TRBV6-2 or TRBV6-3 to TRBJ2-7, with TRBD2 identical over 11 bases. The germline V gene has CDR1 MNHEY and CDR2 SVGEGT. With 2 bases clipped from V and 3 bases from J, the junction kept 0 bases outside the gene matches. The CDR3 runs to 14 residues. The CDR3 region is CASSYGTSGYEQYF. The CDR3 DNA sequence: TGTGCCAGCAGTTACGGGACTAGCGGCTACGAGCAGTACTTC.

This clone was found once. The chain couples TRBV7-9 to TRBJ2-1; 10 bases are a match to TRBD2. Germline V CDR1 and CDR2: SEHNR, FQNEAQ (reference sequence). The CDR3 is 15 amino acids. V was pared by 8 bases and J by 10 bases, with 14 bases of the junction left unmatched. CDR3 DNA sequence: TGTGCCAGCCGTCGAGCGGGAGGGCCGTCGGAGGAGCAGTTCTTC. This translates into CASRRAGGPSEEQFF.

The chain employs TRBV27 and TRBJ1-5, with TRBD1 as a possible D gene (5 bases). The germline V gene has CDR1 MNHEY and CDR2 SMNVEV (reference sequence). The CDR3 length is 14 residues. The germline V and J ends were trimmed by 3 bases and 7 bases, with 13 bases remaining between them. The CDR3, as DNA: TGTGCCAGCAGTTTGAGGGGAGTCGAGCAGCCCCAGCATTTT. It is translated as CASSLRGVEQPQHF.

The chain combines TRBV28 with TRBJ1-4; D uncertain. The germline V and J ends were trimmed by 6 bases and 4 bases, with 3 bases remaining between them. This CDR3 is built from 11 residues. Germline CDR1 reads MDHEN; CDR2 reads SYDVKM. CDR3 sequence reads: CASRSNEKLFF. CDR3 sequence (DNA): TGTGCCAGCAGAAGTAATGAAAAACTGTTTTTT.

The chain carries TRBV9 and TRBJ1-5, with TRBD1 identical over 9 bases. Germline trimming cut 3 bases from V and 7 bases from J; bases unmatched to any gene: 8. Germline-derived CDR1 and CDR2 are SGDLS and YYNGEE. The CDR3 is 15 residues long. The CDR3 loop reads CASSATGGSRQPQHF. CDR3 nucleotide sequence: TGTGCCAGCAGCGCTACAGGGGGCTCGAGGCAGCCCCAGCATTTT. The whole variable domain, remainder taken from reference TRBV9 and TRBJ1-5, is DSGVTQTPKHLITATGQRVTLRCSPRSGDLSVYWYQQSLDQGLQFLIQYYNGEERAKGNILERFSAQQFPDLHSELNLSSLELGDSALYFCASSATGGSRQPQHFGDGTRLSIL.

V and J are TRBV5-1 and TRBJ1-3, with D perhaps matching TRBD1 (5 bases). V was cut by 1 base and J by 2 bases, with 13 bases left in between. CDR3 size: 16 residues. From germline, CDR1 is SGHRS and CDR2 YFSETQ. CDR3: CASSLSFDSTGNTIYF. The CDR3, as DNA: TGCGCCAGCAGCTTGAGCTTTGACAGTACTGGAAACACCATATATTTT.

The CDR3 loop is CASSRLAGGFEQYF. In DNA form, the CDR3 reads TGTGCCAGTAGTAGGTTGGCGGGAGGTTTCGAGCAGTACTTC. The V call is TRBV19, the J call TRBJ2-7, with TRBD2 matching 8 bases. CDR1 and CDR2 from the germline V gene are LNHDA and SQIVND (reference sequence). Losses at the gene ends were 4 bases for V and 6 bases for J; bases not matched to a gene: 8. The CDR3 runs 14 residues.

The chain carries TRBV6-2 or TRBV6-3 and TRBJ2-1, with D possibly matching TRBD2 (7 bases). The germline gives CDR1 MNHEY, CDR2 SVGEGT. Trimming removed 6 bases at V and 11 bases at J, with 14 bases between. This CDR3 is built from 12 residues. CDR3 bases: TGTGCCAGCAGCAACCCGGGGGGCAAGCAGTTCTTC. Translating gives CASSNPGGKQFF.

The V gene is TRBV2, the J gene TRBJ2-5; 7 nucleotides line up with TRBD2. CDR1 and CDR2 (germline): SNHLY, FYNNEI. The length of the CDR3 is 14 residues. V shed 8 bases and J 4 bases; nucleotides not matched to a gene: 10. This CDR3 reads CASGAGQLLETQYF. The CDR3, as DNA: TGTGCCAGCGGAGCGGGGCAGTTATTAGAGACCCAGTACTTC.

This clone was observed a single time. J is TRBJ1-5 and V is TRBV27; D unresolved. Germline lookup yields CDR1 MNHEY and CDR2 SMNVEV (reference sequence). The CDR3 spans 15 residues. Trimming stripped 5 bases from V and 3 bases from J, with 14 bases between. Here the CDR3 reads CASSPSGTNNQPQHF. The CDR3 DNA follows: TGTGCCAGCAGTCCCTCAGGCACAAACAATCAGCCCCAGCATTTT.

This chain connects TRBV6-1 to TRBJ2-1, with D perhaps matching TRBD1 (5 bases). There are 15 residues in the CDR3. The germline gives CDR1 MNHNS, CDR2 SASEGT. Trimming cost V 1 base and J 2 bases, with 9 bases left between them. The CDR3 DNA is TGTGCCAGCAGTGAAGGGGGCACTGCCTACAATGAGCAGTTCTTC. Translating gives CASSEGGTAYNEQFF.

The V call is TRBV28, the J call TRBJ1-3; D perhaps matches TRBD1 (5 bases). V was trimmed by 6 bases and J by 4 bases, leaving 13 bases between them. This CDR3 region has 14 residues. Per germline, CDR1 MDHEN and CDR2 SYDVKM. For the CDR3, the DNA is TGTGCCAGCAGCCGAGGGACGGCAGGAAACACCATATATTTT. As protein: CASSRGTAGNTIYF. Variable domain in full (rest from reference TRBV28 and TRBJ1-3): DVKVTQSSRYLVKRTGEKVFLECVQDMDHENMFWYRQDPGLGLRLIYFSYDVKMKEKGDIPEGYSVSREKKERFSLILESASTNQTSMYLCASSRGTAGNTIYFGEGSWLTVV.

The chain employs TRBV28 and TRBJ2-2; D remains unclear. With 1 base removed from V and 4 bases from J, the gap between germline ends came to 4 bases. The CDR3 is 13 amino acids. The germline gives CDR1 MDHEN, CDR2 SYDVKM. The CDR3 sequence: CASSLSGTGELFF. The DNA for the CDR3 is TGTGCCAGCAGTTTATCGGGCACCGGGGAGCTGTTTTTT.

The chain is built from TRBV5-1 and TRBJ2-1; tentative D call: TRBD2 (5 bases). The CDR3 has 16 amino acids. From germline, CDR1 is SGHRS and CDR2 YFSETQ. V was shortened by 2 bases and J by 0 bases, with 12 bases between the two germline ends. The CDR3 protein is CASSFEKRSSYNEQFF. The CDR3 DNA reads as TGCGCCAGCAGCTTTGAAAAGCGGAGCTCCTACAATGAGCAGTTCTTC.